A selection of T cell receptor beta chains follows, all from one sample in a study of shared clonotypes between healthy human individuals. Clones were sequenced by immunoSEQ multiplex PCR, and TCRdb holds only the in-frame ones, with some missing. The table lists fewer than 850,000 clones, roughly 96% of them singletons. Material for sequencing was naive CD8+ T cells sorted from blood. The receptors here all came from a man aged 30-40 years in good health. The CDR3 runs from the conserved cysteine through the conserved F or W. D genes are given only for firm matches. Clone size is not always given. Where it is, it says once, few, many or a class for expanded clones.

>TRBV5-1|TRBJ2-3|NA|TRBD2
TGCGCCAGCAGCCGACTAGCGGGAGTAGATACGCAGTATTTT
CASSRLAGVDTQYF
>TRBV5-4|TRBJ2-3|NA|NA
TGTGCCAGCAGCCCCCGGGAGAGCACAGATACGCAGTATTTT
CASSPRESTDTQYF
>TRBV7-6|TRBJ1-1|once|NA
TGTGCCAGCAGCTTAGGCCCGAGGGACACCGGGAACACTGAAGCTTTCTTT
CASSLGPRDTGNTEAFF
>TRBV11-2|TRBJ2-7|NA|NA
TGTGCCAGCAGCTCTTTAGAGGCCAGGGCCTACGAGCAGTACTTC
CASSSLEARAYEQYF
>TRBV2|TRBJ2-7|once|NA
TGTGCCAGCAGTGGCTGGGAGCAGTACTTC
CASSGWEQYF
>TRBV15|TRBJ2-1|NA|NA
TGTGCCACCAGTAGGGAGACTACGCACAATGAGCAGTTCTTC
CATSRETTHNEQFF
>TRBV7-2|TRBJ1-2|once|TRBD1
TGTGCCAGCAGCTTTCCGGGACAGGGGTATGGCTACACCTTC
CASSFPGQGYGYTF
>TRBV4-1|TRBJ1-5|NA|NA
TGCGCCACCGGACAGTCTCAGCCCCAGCATTTT
CATGQSQPQHF
>TRBV7-6|TRBJ2-1|NA|TRBD2
TGTGCCAGCAGCTCCCCCCGGGGGGAGCCCTACAATGAGCAGTTCTTC
CASSSPRGEPYNEQFF
>TRBV6-4|TRBJ2-1|NA|TRBD2
TGTGCCAGCAGTGCTACTAGCGGGAGGGGGAATGAGCAGTTCTTC
CASSATSGRGNEQFF
>TRBV7-6|TRBJ2-1|once|NA
TGTGCCAGCAGCACTTCAGCAGCCTACAATGAGCAGTTCTTC
CASSTSAAYNEQFF
>TRBV27|TRBJ2-5|NA|NA
TGTGCCAGCAGTTTACAGGGTGTTGAGGAGACCCAGTACTTC
CASSLQGVEETQYF
>TRBV27|TRBJ2-7|NA|TRBD1
TGTGCCAGCAGTCCCCTGGGACAGCCCTACGAGCAGTACTTC
CASSPLGQPYEQYF
>TRBV5-6|TRBJ2-1|NA|NA
TGTGCCAGCAGTCTGGTTGGGGATTACAATGAGCAGTTCTTC
CASSLVGDYNEQFF
>TRBV28|TRBJ1-5|NA|NA
TGTGCCAGCGGGCGAGGGGAGAAAAATCAGCCCCAGCATTTT
CASGRGEKNQPQHF
>TRBV2|TRBJ2-2|NA|TRBD1
TGTGCCAGCGATCCGGGACAGGGAGGGACCGGGGAGCTGTTTTTT
CASDPGQGGTGELFF
>TRBV11-2|TRBJ2-7|NA|NA
TGTGCCAGCAGCCCCACTGGCCAATACGAGCAGTACTTC
CASSPTGQYEQYF
>TRBV7-2|TRBJ2-7|NA|TRBD1
TGTGCCAGCAGCTTAGGTGGGACAGGGGTCCGCGACTCCTACGAGCAGTACTTC
CASSLGGTGVRDSYEQYF
>TRBV18|TRBJ2-7|NA|NA
TGTGCCAGCTCCAAAGGGGGGTACGAGCAGTACTTC
CASSKGGYEQYF
>TRBV7-9|TRBJ1-1|NA|NA
TGTGCCAGCACTCCCTTACAGGGCCCCACTGAAGCTTTCTTT
CASTPLQGPTEAFF
>TRBV7-9|TRBJ1-5|NA|NA
TGTGCCAGCAGCCCCGCGGGTGAAGGCGGTCAGCCCCAGCATTTT
CASSPAGEGGQPQHF
>TRBV4-1|TRBJ2-1|NA|NA
TGCGCCAGCAGCCAAGACGGCAATGAGCAGTTCTTC
CASSQDGNEQFF
>TRBV7-2|TRBJ1-1|NA|TRBD1
TGTGCCAGCAGCAACCCGGGACAGTTACGGGGCGCTGAAGCTTTCTTT
CASSNPGQLRGAEAFF
>TRBV29-1|TRBJ2-7|NA|TRBD1
TGCAGCGTTGATGGGACGGGACAGGGAGAATACGAGCAGTACTTC
CSVDGTGQGEYEQYF
>TRBV19|TRBJ2-7|NA|TRBD2
TGTGCCAGTAGTGTTACTAGCGGGAAGGACTACGAGCAGTACTTC
CASSVTSGKDYEQYF
>TRBV27|TRBJ1-2|NA|TRBD1
TGTGCCAGCAGTCCACCCGGGACAGGTTATGGCTACACCTTC
CASSPPGTGYGYTF
>TRBV7-3|TRBJ2-2|NA|NA
TGTGCCAGCTCCTCCGGCGTTGCCACCGGGGAGCTGTTTTTT
CASSSGVATGELFF
>TRBV6-5|TRBJ2-7|once|NA
TGTGCCAGCAGTTTCCAGGGTGTGGAGCAGTACTTC
CASSFQGVEQYF
>TRBV7-9|TRBJ2-1|NA|NA
TGTGCCAGCAGCTTGGCGGAGTCCTACAATGAGCAGTTCTTC
CASSLAESYNEQFF
>TRBV28|TRBJ1-2|NA|NA
TGTGCCAGCAGTCAGGTGGGGAACTATGGCTACACCTTC
CASSQVGNYGYTF
>TRBV5-1|TRBJ2-1|NA|NA
TGCGCCAGCAGCTTAATCAATGAGCAGTTCTTC
CASSLINEQFF
>TRBV7-3|TRBJ2-7|NA|NA
TGTGCCAGCAGCTTCGTCCCTTCCCCGAGCGAGCAGTACTTC
CASSFVPSPSEQYF
>TRBV11-2|TRBJ2-7|NA|TRBD1
TGTGCCAGCAGCTGGGGACAGGGAAACACCTACGAGCAGTACTTC
CASSWGQGNTYEQYF
>TRBV7-9|TRBJ2-5|NA|NA
TGTGCCAGCACCGGGGACACCGTACAAGAGACCCAGTACTTC
CASTGDTVQETQYF
>TRBV6-1|TRBJ1-1|NA|NA
TGTGCCAGCAGTGAAGTCGGGGCATACCTAACCAGGGCTGAAGCTTTCTTT
CASSEVGAYLTRAEAFF
>TRBV27|TRBJ2-1|NA|TRBD2
TGTGCCAGCAGTCTTGGGACTAGCGGCAACAATGAGCAGTTCTTC
CASSLGTSGNNEQFF
>TRBV27|TRBJ2-7|NA|NA
TGTGCCAGCAGTTTAACGGGGACCACCTACGAGCAGTACTTC
CASSLTGTTYEQYF
>TRBV9|TRBJ2-7|NA|TRBD2
TGTGCCAGCAGCGCTAGCGGGAGTTGGGTCGAGCAGTACTTC
CASSASGSWVEQYF
>TRBV11-2|TRBJ2-1|NA|TRBD2
TGTGCCAGCAGCTTATTGGCGGGAGCACACAATGAGCAGTTCTTC
CASSLLAGAHNEQFF
>TRBV7-9|TRBJ1-4|once|NA
TGTGCCAGCAGCTTAGGACAGTTTAATGAAAAACTGTTTTTT
CASSLGQFNEKLFF
>TRBV7-8|TRBJ2-1|NA|NA
TGTGCCAGCAGCCAGCACCAACTGGTCGTCGATGAGCAGTTCTTC
CASSQHQLVVDEQFF
>TRBV7-3|TRBJ2-1|NA|NA
TGTGCCAGCAGCTTCACGGTAATCAATGAGCAGTTCTTC
CASSFTVINEQFF
>TRBV27|TRBJ1-2|NA|NA
TGTGCCAGCAGTGATTCCCCTCTAAGCTATGGCTACACCTTC
CASSDSPLSYGYTF
>TRBV29-1|TRBJ2-1|NA|TRBD2
TGCAGCGTTGAAGACTCTAGCGGGACCTACAATGAGCAGTTCTTC
CSVEDSSGTYNEQFF
>TRBV7-9|TRBJ2-7|NA|NA
TGTGCCAGCAGTCCCCGTGAAAGGCTTAAGGTCTACGAGCAGTACTTC
CASSPRERLKVYEQYF
>TRBV7-6|TRBJ2-7|NA|TRBD2
TGTGCCAGCAGCTTGGAGGGCGGGAGCTCGAGGGAGCAGTACTTC
CASSLEGGSSREQYF
>TRBV4-1|TRBJ2-7|NA|NA
TGCGCCAGCAGCCTATCAACAGGGACCTACGAGCAGTACTTC
CASSLSTGTYEQYF
>TRBV4-3|TRBJ1-4|NA|NA
TGCGCCAGCAGCCAAGATTGGCCGGATGAAAAACTGTTTTTT
CASSQDWPDEKLFF
>TRBV7-9|TRBJ2-7|NA|NA
TGTGCCAGCAGCTCGCCGGTGGGTAGCGGGGACAGCTCCTACAAGCAGTACTTC
CASSSPVGSGDSSYKQYF
>TRBV19|TRBJ2-7|NA|NA
TGTGCCAGTAGTATATCCCGGGACTCCTACGAGCAGTACTTC
CASSISRDSYEQYF
>TRBV6-5|TRBJ2-7|NA|NA
TGTGCCAGCAGTCCTGGGTCCTACGAGCAGTACTTC
CASSPGSYEQYF
>TRBV5-5|TRBJ2-5|NA|NA
TGTGCCAGCAGCTACGGTTCAAACCCGACCCAGTACTTC
CASSYGSNPTQYF
>TRBV5-8|TRBJ2-3|NA|TRBD1
TGTGCCAGCAGTACCGGACAGGGGAGCACAGATACGCAGTATTTT
CASSTGQGSTDTQYF